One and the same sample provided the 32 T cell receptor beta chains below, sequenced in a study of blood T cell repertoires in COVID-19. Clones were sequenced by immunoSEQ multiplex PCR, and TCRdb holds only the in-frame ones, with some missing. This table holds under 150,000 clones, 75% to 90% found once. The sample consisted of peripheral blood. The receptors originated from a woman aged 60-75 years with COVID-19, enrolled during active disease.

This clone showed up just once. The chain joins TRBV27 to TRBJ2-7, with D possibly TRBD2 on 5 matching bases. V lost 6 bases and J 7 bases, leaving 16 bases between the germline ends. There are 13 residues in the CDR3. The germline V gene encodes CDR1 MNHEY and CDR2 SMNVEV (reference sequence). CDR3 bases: TGTGCCAGCAGACCGGGCCCGGGGTGGGAGCAGTACTTC. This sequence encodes CASRPGPGWEQYF.

The CDR3 DNA follows: TGTGCCAGCAGCTGGACCCGGGGAACTAATGAAAAACTGTTTTTT. Translating gives CASSWTRGTNEKLFF. The chain is built from TRBV6-5 and TRBJ1-4; D is ambiguous. The CDR3 totals 15 residues. With 6 bases removed from V and 1 base from J, the gap between germline ends came to 12 bases. Germline loops: CDR1 MNHEY, CDR2 SVGAGI.

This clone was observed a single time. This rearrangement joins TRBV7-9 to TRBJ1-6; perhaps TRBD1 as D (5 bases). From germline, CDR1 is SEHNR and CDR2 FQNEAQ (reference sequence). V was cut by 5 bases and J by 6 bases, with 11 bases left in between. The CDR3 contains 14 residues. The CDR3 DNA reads TGTGCCAGCAGCCACGACAGCATTAATTCACCCCTCCACTTT. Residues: CASSHDSINSPLHF.

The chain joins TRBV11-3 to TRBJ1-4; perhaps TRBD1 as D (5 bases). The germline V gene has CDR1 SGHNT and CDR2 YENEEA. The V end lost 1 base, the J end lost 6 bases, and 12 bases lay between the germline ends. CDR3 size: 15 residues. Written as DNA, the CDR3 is TGTGCCAGCAGCTTAGGAGCGGGGCAGGATGAAAAACTGTTTTTT. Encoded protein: CASSLGAGQDEKLFF.

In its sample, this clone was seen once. The CDR3 protein is CASSLSAGGPYEQYF. DNA of the CDR3: TGTGCCAGCAGCTTGTCGGCAGGGGGCCCCTACGAGCAGTACTTC. This chain joins TRBV5-8 and TRBJ2-7; 8 positions match TRBD1. CDR3 length: 15 amino acids. Germline-derived CDR1 and CDR2 are SGHTS and YDEGEE. V gave up 1 base and J gave up 2 bases; unmatched junction bases: 5.

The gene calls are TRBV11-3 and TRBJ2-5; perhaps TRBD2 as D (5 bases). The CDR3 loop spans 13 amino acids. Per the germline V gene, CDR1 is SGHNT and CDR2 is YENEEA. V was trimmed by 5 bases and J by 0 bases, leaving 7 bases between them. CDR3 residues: CASSRGYQETQYF. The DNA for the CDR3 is TGTGCCAGCAGCCGAGGGTACCAAGAGACCCAGTACTTC.

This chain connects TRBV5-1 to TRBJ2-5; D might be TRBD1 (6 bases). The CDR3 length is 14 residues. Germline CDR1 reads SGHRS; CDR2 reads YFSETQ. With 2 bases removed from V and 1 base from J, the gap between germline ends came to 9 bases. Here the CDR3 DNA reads TGCGCCAGCAGCTTAACAGGGCCCCAAGAGACCCAGTACTTC. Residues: CASSLTGPQETQYF. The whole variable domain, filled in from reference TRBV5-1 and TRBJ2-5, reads KAGVTQTPRYLIKTRGQQVTLSCSPISGHRSVSWYQQTPGQGLQFLFEYFSETQRNKGNFPGRFSGRQFSNSRSEMNVSTLELGDSALYLCASSLTGPQETQYFGPGTRLLVL.

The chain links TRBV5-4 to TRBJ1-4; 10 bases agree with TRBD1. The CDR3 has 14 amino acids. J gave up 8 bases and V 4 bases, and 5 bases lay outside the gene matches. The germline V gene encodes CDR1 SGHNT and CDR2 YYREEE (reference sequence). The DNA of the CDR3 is TGTGCCAGCAGCCTGGGACAGGGGAGCGAAAAACTGTTTTTT. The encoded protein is CASSLGQGSEKLFF. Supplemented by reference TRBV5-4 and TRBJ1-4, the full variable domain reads ETGVTQSPTHLIKTRGQQVTLRCSSQSGHNTVSWYQQALGQGPQFIFQYYREEENGRGNFPPRFSGLQFPNYSSELNVNALELDDSALYLCASSLGQGSEKLFFGSGTQLSVL.

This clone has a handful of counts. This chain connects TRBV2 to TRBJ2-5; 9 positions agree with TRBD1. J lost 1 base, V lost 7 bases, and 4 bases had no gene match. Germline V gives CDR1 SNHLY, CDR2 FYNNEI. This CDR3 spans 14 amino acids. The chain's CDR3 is CASTPGQGQETQYF. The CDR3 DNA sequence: TGTGCCAGCACTCCGGGACAGGGCCAAGAGACCCAGTACTTC.

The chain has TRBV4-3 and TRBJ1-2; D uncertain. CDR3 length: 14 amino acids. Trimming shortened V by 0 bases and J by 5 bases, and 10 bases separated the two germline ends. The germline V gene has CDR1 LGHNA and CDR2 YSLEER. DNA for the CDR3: TGCGCCAGCAGCCAAGATTATCCAGCGTATGGCTACACCTTC. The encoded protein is CASSQDYPAYGYTF.

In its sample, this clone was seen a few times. The CDR3 sequence is CASSLDSPLPYGYTF. In nucleotides, the CDR3 is TGTGCCAGCAGCTTAGATAGTCCGCTTCCATATGGCTACACCTTC. This chain uses TRBV11-2 with TRBJ1-2; D ambiguous. The CDR3 loop spans 15 amino acids. Per germline, CDR1 SGHAT and CDR2 FQNNGV. Trimming took 0 bases from V and 5 from J, leaving 13 bases between them.

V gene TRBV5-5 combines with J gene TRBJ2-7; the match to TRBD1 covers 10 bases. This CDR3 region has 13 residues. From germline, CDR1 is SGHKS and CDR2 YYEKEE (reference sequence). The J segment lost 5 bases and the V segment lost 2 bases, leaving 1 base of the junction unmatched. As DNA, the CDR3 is TGTGCCAGCAGCTTAGACAGGGGGCACGAGCAGTACTTC. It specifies CASSLDRGHEQYF.

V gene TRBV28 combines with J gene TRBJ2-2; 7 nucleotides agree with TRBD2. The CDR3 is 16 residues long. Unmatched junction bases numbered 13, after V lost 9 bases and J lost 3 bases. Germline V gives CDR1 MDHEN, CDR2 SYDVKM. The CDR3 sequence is CARDCMGAGYTGELFF. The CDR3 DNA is TGTGCCAGAGACTGTATGGGAGCGGGGTACACCGGGGAGCTGTTTTTT.

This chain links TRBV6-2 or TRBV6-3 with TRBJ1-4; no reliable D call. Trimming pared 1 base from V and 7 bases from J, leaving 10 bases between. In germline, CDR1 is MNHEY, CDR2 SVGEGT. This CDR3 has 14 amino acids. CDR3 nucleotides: TGTGCCAGCAGTTACTACAGCTCAGCTGAAAAACTGTTTTTT. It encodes CASSYYSSAEKLFF.

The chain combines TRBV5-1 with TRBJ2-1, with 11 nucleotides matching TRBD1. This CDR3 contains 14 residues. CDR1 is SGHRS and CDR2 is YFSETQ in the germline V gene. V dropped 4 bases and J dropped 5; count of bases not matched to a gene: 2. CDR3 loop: CASSRGQGDNEQFF. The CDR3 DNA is TGCGCCAGCAGCCGGGGACAGGGGGACAATGAGCAGTTCTTC. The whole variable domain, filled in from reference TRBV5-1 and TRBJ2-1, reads KAGVTQTPRYLIKTRGQQVTLSCSPISGHRSVSWYQQTPGQGLQFLFEYFSETQRNKGNFPGRFSGRQFSNSRSEMNVSTLELGDSALYLCASSRGQGDNEQFFGPGTRLTVL.

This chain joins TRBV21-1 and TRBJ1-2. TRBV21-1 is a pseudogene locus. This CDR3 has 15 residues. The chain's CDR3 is CASSSVGGSPYGYTF. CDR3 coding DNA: TGTGCCAGCAGCTCGGTCGGAGGGAGCCCGTATGGCTACACCTTC.

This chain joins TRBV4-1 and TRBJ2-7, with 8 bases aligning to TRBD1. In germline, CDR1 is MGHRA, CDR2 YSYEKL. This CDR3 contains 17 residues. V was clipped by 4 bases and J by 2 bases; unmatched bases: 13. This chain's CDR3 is CASSLLVDRDHAYEQYF. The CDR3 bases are TGCGCCAGCAGCCTCCTCGTGGACAGGGACCATGCCTACGAGCAGTACTTC.

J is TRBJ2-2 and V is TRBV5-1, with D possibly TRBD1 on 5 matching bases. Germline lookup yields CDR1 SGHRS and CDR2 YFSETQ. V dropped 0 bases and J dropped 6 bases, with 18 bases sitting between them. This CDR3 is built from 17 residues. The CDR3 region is CASSLAFQGSLPGELFF. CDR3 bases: TGCGCCAGCAGCTTGGCCTTCCAGGGATCACTACCCGGGGAGCTGTTTTTT.

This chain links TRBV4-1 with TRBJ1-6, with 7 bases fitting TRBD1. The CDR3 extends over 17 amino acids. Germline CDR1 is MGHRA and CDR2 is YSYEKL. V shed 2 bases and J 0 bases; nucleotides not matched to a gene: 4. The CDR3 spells CASSQPGQSSYNSPLHF. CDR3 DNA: TGCGCCAGCAGCCAACCGGGACAGAGCTCCTATAATTCACCCCTCCACTTT.

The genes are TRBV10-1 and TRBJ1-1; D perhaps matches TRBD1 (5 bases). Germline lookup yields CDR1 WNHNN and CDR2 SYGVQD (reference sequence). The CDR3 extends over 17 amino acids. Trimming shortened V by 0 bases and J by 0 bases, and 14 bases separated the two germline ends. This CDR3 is CASSESGGVGMNTEAFF. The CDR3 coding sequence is TGCGCCAGCAGTGAGTCTGGGGGGGTTGGGATGAACACTGAAGCTTTCTTT.

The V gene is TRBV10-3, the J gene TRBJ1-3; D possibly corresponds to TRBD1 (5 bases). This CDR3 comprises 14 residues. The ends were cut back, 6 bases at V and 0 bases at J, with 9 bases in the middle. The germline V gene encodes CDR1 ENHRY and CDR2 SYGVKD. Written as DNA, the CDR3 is TGTGCCATCAGGATGGGGGGCTCTGGAAACACCATATATTTT. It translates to CAIRMGGSGNTIYF.

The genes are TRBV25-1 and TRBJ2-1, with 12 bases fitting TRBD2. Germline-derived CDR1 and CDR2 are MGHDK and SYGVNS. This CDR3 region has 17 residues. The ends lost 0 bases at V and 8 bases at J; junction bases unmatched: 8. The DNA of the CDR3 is TGTGCCAGCAGTGAATACGGTCTAGCGGGGGGGCTTGATGAGCAGTTCTTC. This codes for CASSEYGLAGGLDEQFF. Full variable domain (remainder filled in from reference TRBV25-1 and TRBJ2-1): EADIYQTPRYLVIGTGKKITLECSQTMGHDKMYWYQQDPGMELHLIHYSYGVNSTEKGDLSSESTVSRIRTEHFPLTLESARPSHTSQYLCASSEYGLAGGLDEQFFGPGTRLTVL.

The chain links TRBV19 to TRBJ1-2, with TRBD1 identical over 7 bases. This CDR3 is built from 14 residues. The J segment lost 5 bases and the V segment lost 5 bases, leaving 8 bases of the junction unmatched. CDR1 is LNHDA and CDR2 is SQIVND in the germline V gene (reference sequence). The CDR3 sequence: CASSAGTDTYGYTF. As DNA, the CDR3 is TGTGCCAGTAGTGCCGGGACAGATACGTATGGCTACACCTTC.

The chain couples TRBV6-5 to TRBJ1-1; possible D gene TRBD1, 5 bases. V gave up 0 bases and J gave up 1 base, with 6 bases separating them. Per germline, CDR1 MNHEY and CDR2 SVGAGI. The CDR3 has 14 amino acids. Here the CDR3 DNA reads TGTGCCAGCAGTTACTCCCAGGGGAACACTGAAGCTTTCTTT. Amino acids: CASSYSQGNTEAFF.

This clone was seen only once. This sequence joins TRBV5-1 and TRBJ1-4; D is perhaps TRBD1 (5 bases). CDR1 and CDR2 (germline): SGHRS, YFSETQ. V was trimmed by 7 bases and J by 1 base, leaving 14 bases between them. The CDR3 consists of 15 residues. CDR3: CASSAGSGTNEKLFF. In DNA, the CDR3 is TGCGCCAGCTCAGCAGGGTCAGGAACTAATGAAAAACTGTTTTTT.

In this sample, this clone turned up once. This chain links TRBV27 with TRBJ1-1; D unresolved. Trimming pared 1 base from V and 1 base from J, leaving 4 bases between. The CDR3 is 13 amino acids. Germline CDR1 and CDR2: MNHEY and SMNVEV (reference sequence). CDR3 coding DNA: TGTGCCAGCAGTTTATTCAGGAACACTGAAGCTTTCTTT. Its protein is CASSLFRNTEAFF.

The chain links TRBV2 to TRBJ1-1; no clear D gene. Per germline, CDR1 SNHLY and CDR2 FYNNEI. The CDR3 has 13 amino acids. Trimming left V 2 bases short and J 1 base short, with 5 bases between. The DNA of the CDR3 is TGTGCCAGCAGTGAATACAAGAACACTGAAGCTTTCTTT. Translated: CASSEYKNTEAFF.

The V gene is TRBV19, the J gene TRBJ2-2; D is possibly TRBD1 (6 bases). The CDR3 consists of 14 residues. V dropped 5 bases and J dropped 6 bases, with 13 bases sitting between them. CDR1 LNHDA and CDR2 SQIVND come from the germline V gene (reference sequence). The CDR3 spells CASSSTGLAGELFF. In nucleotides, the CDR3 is TGTGCCAGTAGTTCAACAGGGCTCGCCGGGGAGCTGTTTTTT.

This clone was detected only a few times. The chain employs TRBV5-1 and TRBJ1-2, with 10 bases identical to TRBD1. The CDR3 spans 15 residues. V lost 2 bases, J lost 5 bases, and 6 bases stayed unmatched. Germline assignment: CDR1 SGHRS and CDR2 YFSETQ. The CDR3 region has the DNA TGCGCCAGCAGCTTACGACAGGGGGCTGGGTATGGCTACACCTTC. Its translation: CASSLRQGAGYGYTF.

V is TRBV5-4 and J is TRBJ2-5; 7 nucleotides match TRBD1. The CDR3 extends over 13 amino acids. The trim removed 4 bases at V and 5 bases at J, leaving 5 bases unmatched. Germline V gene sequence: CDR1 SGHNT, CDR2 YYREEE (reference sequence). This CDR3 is CASSPDRVETQYF. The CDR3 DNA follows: TGTGCCAGCAGCCCCGACAGGGTGGAGACCCAGTACTTC.

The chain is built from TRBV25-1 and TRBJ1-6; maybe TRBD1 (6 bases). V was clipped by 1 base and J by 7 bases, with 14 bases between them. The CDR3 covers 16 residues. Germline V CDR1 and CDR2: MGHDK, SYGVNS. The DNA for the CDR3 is TGTGCCAGCAGTGAATGGGGGGGGGACAAAAATTCACCCCTCCACTTT. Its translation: CASSEWGGDKNSPLHF.

CDR3 protein: CASSLTTGGSEQYF. DNA of the CDR3: TGTGCCAGCAGCCTCACGACAGGGGGCAGCGAGCAGTACTTC. The chain combines TRBV11-2 with TRBJ2-7, with 10 bases that match TRBD1. CDR3 size: 14 residues. V shed 5 bases and J 6 bases; nucleotides not matched to a gene: 7. Germline V gene data show CDR1 as SGHAT and CDR2 as FQNNGV.